These 26 T cell receptor beta chains were sequenced from one sample in a study of T cells in women clearing cervical HPV infection. The repertoire was sequenced with immunoSEQ multiplex PCR; TCRdb's copy has only in-frame clones and lacks some. Its listing shows more than 45,000 clones. The sample was blood buffy coat. The source of these receptors is a woman aged 18 to 75 with a cervical HPV16 infection that either progressed to CIN3+ or cleared (not recorded which).

To note about this clone: The read ends 3 residues shy of where the CDR3 ends; the end is completed using the germline J gene. The chain recombines TRBV20-1 with TRBJ1-5; 8 bases align to TRBD1. This CDR3 has 14 amino acids. CDR1 is DFQATT, CDR2 SNEGSKA, per germline (reference sequence). Unmatched junction bases numbered 3, after V lost 5 bases and J lost 0 bases. CDR3: CSAETGDSNQPQHF. CDR3 DNA, as far as it was read: TGCAGTGCTGAGACAGGGGATAGCAATCAGCCC.

On this clone: The missing CDR3 end, 3 residues past where the read stops, is filled in from the germline J gene. The chain links TRBV20-1 to TRBJ2-7, with D possibly matching TRBD1 (6 bases). V gave up 4 bases and J gave up 0 bases, with 19 bases separating them. The germline V gene has CDR1 DFQATT and CDR2 SNEGSKA (reference sequence). This CDR3 spans 16 amino acids. The sequenced CDR3 bases are TGCAGTGCTAACCCTCTGAGGACAGTTTACTCCTACGAG. Its translation: CSANPLRTVYSYE. The CDR3 reads in full as CSANPLRTVYSYEQYF.

A remark on this clone: The read finishes 3 residues shy of the CDR3 end, and the germline J gene is used to complete it. The chain employs TRBV19 and TRBJ1-3; TRBD1 matches 7 bases. CDR1 and CDR2 from the germline V gene are LNHDA and SQIVND (reference sequence). The CDR3 runs 15 residues. Germline trimming cut 7 bases from V and 0 bases from J; bases unmatched to any gene: 6. CDR3 protein: CASKDRSTSGNTIYF. Incomplete CDR3 DNA: TGTGCCAGTAAGGACAGGTCAACCTCTGGAAACACC.

About this clone itself: The read ends 3 residues before the CDR3 terminus; that terminus is restored from the germline J gene. The V and J genes are TRBV30 and TRBJ1-2, with a tentative D call TRBD1 (5 bases). CDR1 and CDR2 (germline): GTSNPN, SVGIG (reference sequence). This CDR3 is built from 13 residues. Trimming took off 4 bases at V and 6 bases at J, with 15 bases between the two ends. The CDR3 is CAWTGLQGDGYTF. The CDR3 DNA, read in part, is TGTGCCTGGACAGGGCTTCAAGGGGATGGC.

As to this clone: The read stops 3 residues short of the end of the CDR3; the missing end is completed from the germline J gene. The gene calls are TRBV7-3 and TRBJ2-1, with 11 bases that match TRBD2. The CDR3 has 15 amino acids. The V gene end was trimmed by 3 bases and the J gene end by 2 bases; junction bases not matched to a gene: 0. The germline V gene encodes CDR1 SGHTA and CDR2 FQGTGA. CDR3 bases read: TGTGCCAGCAGCTTTAGCGGGGGGGCCTACAATGAG. Protein: CASSFSGGAYNE. The CDR3, in full, reads CASSFSGGAYNEQFF.

Comments on this clone: The read gets to within 3 residues of the CDR3 end, and the germline J gene fills in the rest. V and J are TRBV19 and TRBJ2-5, with D tentatively TRBD1 (6 bases). This CDR3 contains 13 residues. From germline, CDR1 is LNHDA and CDR2 SQIVND (reference sequence). V was shortened by 7 bases and J by 5 bases, with 14 bases between the two germline ends. The DNA read from the CDR3 is TGTGCCAGTACGGCCAGGGGTGGGGAGACC. It yields the protein CASTARGGET. The entire CDR3 sequence reads CASTARGGETQYF.

A remark on this clone: The sequenced fragment ends 3 residues before the CDR3 boundary, so the rest is inferred from the germline J gene. This chain uses TRBV5-5 with TRBJ1-1, with a tentative D call TRBD1 (5 bases). Germline V lookup: CDR1 SGHKS, CDR2 YYEKEE (reference sequence). There are 13 residues in the CDR3. Trimming took off 2 bases at V and 4 bases at J, with 9 bases between the two ends. The CDR3 here is CASSFQGFTEAFF. CDR3 bases read: TGTGCCAGCAGCTTCCAGGGTTTCACTGAA.

Remarks on this clone: Read data end 3 residues before the CDR3 end; the end is taken from the germline J gene. The chain is built from TRBV2 and TRBJ1-1, with D tentatively TRBD1 (5 bases). Trimming cost V 8 bases and J 7 bases, with 17 bases left between them. Looked up from germline, CDR1 is SNHLY and CDR2 is FYNNEI. The CDR3 has 13 residues. Incomplete CDR3 DNA: TGTGCCAGCGTCCACCTTAAGGGGCTTGAA. Encoded protein: CASVHLKGLE. The full-length CDR3 reads as CASVHLKGLEAFF. The variable domain in full, completed from reference TRBV2 and TRBJ1-1, reads EPEVTQTPSHQVTQMGQEVILRCVPISNHLYFYWYRQILGQKVEFLVSFYNNEISEKSEIFDDQFSVERPDGSNFTLKIRSTKLEDSAMYFCASVHLKGLEAFFGQGTRLTVV.

The CDR3 bases that were read are TGTGCCTGGAGTTTGGACTTACGTACAACTAATGAAAAA. Its protein product is CAWSLDLRTTNEK. The CDR3 reads in full as CAWSLDLRTTNEKLFF. J is TRBJ1-4 and V is TRBV30; D call uncertain. The read stops 3 residues short of the end of the CDR3; the missing end is completed from the germline J gene. This CDR3 is built from 16 residues. Germline CDR1 reads GTSNPN; CDR2 reads SVGIG (reference sequence). V lost 2 bases and J lost 0, with 13 bases in between. Looking up the rest from reference TRBV30 and TRBJ1-4 gives the full variable domain: SQTIHQWPATLVQPVGSPLSLECTVEGTSNPNLYWYRQAAGRGLQLLFYSVGIGQISSEVPQNLSASRPQDRQFILSSKKLLLSDSGFYLCAWSLDLRTTNEKLFFGSGTQLSVL.

Comments on this clone: Read coverage stops 3 residues before the CDR3 terminus; the germline J gene supplies the remainder. V and J are TRBV7-8 and TRBJ2-7, with TRBD2 identical over 10 bases. This CDR3 has 15 amino acids. The V gene end was trimmed by 8 bases and the J gene end by 2 bases; junction bases not matched to a gene: 9. Germline lookup yields CDR1 SGHVS and CDR2 FQNEAQ. The CDR3 DNA, read in part, is TGTGCCAGCGGAACTCAGCGGGGGGGCCCCTACGAG. It specifies CASGTQRGGPYE. In full, the CDR3 reads CASGTQRGGPYEQYF. The full variable domain, rest sourced from reference TRBV7-8 and TRBJ2-7, is GAGVSQSPRYKVAKRGQDVALRCDPISGHVSLFWYQQALGQGPEFLTYFQNEAQLDKSGLPSDRFFAERPEGSVSTLKIQRTQQEDSAVYLCASGTQRGGPYEQYFGPGTRLTVT.

As concerns this clone: The read ends 3 residues before the CDR3 terminus; that terminus is restored from the germline J gene. This chain joins TRBV19 and TRBJ2-2, with TRBD1 matching over 9 bases. CDR3 length equals 15 residues. The ends lost 7 bases at V and 4 bases at J; junction bases unmatched: 7. Germline values: CDR1 LNHDA, CDR2 SQIVND (reference sequence). Here the CDR3 reads CASKPGTGSTGELFF. The part of the CDR3 DNA that was read is TGTGCCAGTAAACCCGGGACAGGGTCCACCGGGGAG.

Of note for this clone: The read halts 3 residues ahead of the CDR3 end, with the missing end drawn from the germline J gene. J is TRBJ2-7 and V is TRBV7-2; possible D gene TRBD1, 5 bases. The length of the CDR3 is 15 residues. Looked up from germline, CDR1 is SGHTA and CDR2 is FQGNSA. V lost 3 bases and J 3 bases, leaving 15 bases between the germline ends. The CDR3: CASSFSQGRGYEQYF. Incomplete CDR3 DNA: TGTGCCAGCAGCTTCAGTCAGGGAAGGGGCTACGAG.

Remarks on this clone: The CDR3 extends 3 residues past the end of the read, so its final part is completed from the germline J gene. This chain links TRBV20-1 with TRBJ2-5; a weak D match, TRBD1 (6 bases). CDR3 length equals 13 residues. Per germline, CDR1 DFQATT and CDR2 SNEGSKA (reference sequence). The ends were cut back, 6 bases at V and 3 bases at J, with 14 bases in the middle. The DNA read from the CDR3 is TGCAGTGCACCCAGAGGGGGAAAAGAGACC. Translated: CSAPRGGKET. The entire CDR3 is CSAPRGGKETQYF.

Points on this clone: Read sequence stops 3 residues before the CDR3 end, and the germline J gene provides the missing end. V is TRBV20-1 and J is TRBJ2-5; 13 nucleotides line up with TRBD2. Germline CDR1 reads DFQATT; CDR2 reads SNEGSKA (reference sequence). The CDR3 loop spans 18 amino acids. Unmatched junction bases numbered 14, after V lost 6 bases and J lost 1 base. The part of the CDR3 DNA that was read is TGCAGTGCGAGCTCGACTAGCGGGGGGCGATTGGGCCAAGAGACC. Its translation is CSASSTSGGRLGQET. The entire CDR3 sequence reads CSASSTSGGRLGQETQYF.

With regard to this clone: The sequence runs out 3 residues before the end of the CDR3; the remainder is reconstructed from the germline J gene. The chain combines TRBV7-9 with TRBJ1-1; 10 nucleotides match TRBD1. CDR1 is SEHNR, CDR2 FQNEAQ, per germline (reference sequence). CDR3 length: 14 residues. The sequenced part of the CDR3 DNA is TGTGCCAGCAGCTTTTTCGGACAGGGGGTAGAA. This encodes CASSFFGQGVE. The CDR3 reads in full as CASSFFGQGVEAFF.

With regard to this clone: The CDR3 end is not reached by the read, which stops 3 residues before it; the germline J gene fills it in. The chain links TRBV5-1 to TRBJ2-6; D is ambiguous. The germline V and J ends were trimmed by 0 bases and 1 base, with 5 bases remaining between them. The CDR3 length is 15 residues. Germline V CDR1 and CDR2: SGHRS, YFSETQ. The CDR3 sequence is CASSLEGSGANVLTF. The CDR3 bases that were read are TGCGCCAGCAGCTTGGAAGGGTCTGGGGCCAACGTC.

In regard to this clone: With the read ending 3 residues before the CDR3 end, the germline J gene is used to fill in that end. The rearrangement links TRBV20-1 to TRBJ2-1; 7 bases fit TRBD1. CDR1 DFQATT and CDR2 SNEGSKA come from the germline V gene (reference sequence). J gave up 8 bases and V 5 bases, and 6 bases lay outside the gene matches. This CDR3 region has 12 residues. CDR3 DNA, as far as it was read: TGCAGTGCTGCCTCCACAGGGGATGAG. Its protein product is CSAASTGDE. The full-length CDR3 reads as CSAASTGDEQFF.

Remarks on this clone: From the germline J gene comes the end of the CDR3, since the read stops 3 residues before it. The gene calls are TRBV20-1 and TRBJ2-3; 10 bases fit TRBD1. The CDR3 length is 15 residues. The germline V gene has CDR1 DFQATT and CDR2 SNEGSKA (reference sequence). After removal of 2 bases from V and 1 base from J, the junction contained 3 bases not matched to a gene. The CDR3 DNA, read in part, is TGCAGTGCTAGACCGGGACAGGGGCGCACAGATACG. It translates to CSARPGQGRTDT. The whole CDR3 region reads CSARPGQGRTDTQYF.

With regard to this clone: The DNA ends 3 residues before the CDR3 does, and the rest of the CDR3 is filled in from the germline J gene. V gene TRBV7-8 combines with J gene TRBJ1-1; D is unclear. The CDR3 extends over 14 amino acids. V was pared by 5 bases and J by 1 base, with 11 bases between. In germline, CDR1 is SGHVS, CDR2 FQNEAQ. This CDR3 is CASSPPVSNTEAFF. CDR3 DNA, as far as it was read: TGTGCCAGCAGCCCCCCGGTTTCGAACACTGAA.

A word on this clone: The read ends 3 residues shy of where the CDR3 ends; the end is completed using the germline J gene. V usage is TRBV29-1 and J usage is TRBJ2-1, with 11 bases lining up with TRBD2. The CDR3 is 13 residues long. Germline V gene data show CDR1 as SQVTM and CDR2 as ANQGSEA. J lost 7 bases, V lost 4 bases, and 3 bases had no gene match. The CDR3 DNA, read in part, is TGCAGCGTTGGGTCTAGCGGGAGGAATGAG. Protein: CSVGSSGRNE. The full-length CDR3 reads as CSVGSSGRNEQFF.

Note on this clone: The missing CDR3 end, 3 residues past where the read stops, is filled in from the germline J gene. The chain carries TRBV20-1 and TRBJ1-3, with a possible D match to TRBD1 (5 bases). V lost 4 bases and J 7 bases, leaving 17 bases between the germline ends. The CDR3 contains 14 residues. CDR1 and CDR2 (germline): DFQATT, SNEGSKA (reference sequence). CDR3 DNA, as far as it was read: TGCAGTGCTACGGACACTCGGAGAAAGAACACC. Its translation is CSATDTRRKNT. In full, the CDR3 reads CSATDTRRKNTIYF.

As to this clone: The sequence runs out 3 residues before the end of the CDR3; the remainder is reconstructed from the germline J gene. V gene TRBV2 combines with J gene TRBJ2-7, with 8 bases that match TRBD1. V lost 6 bases and J lost 0; bases outside the gene matches: 10. Germline V gives CDR1 SNHLY, CDR2 FYNNEI. CDR3 length equals 16 residues. CDR3 sequence: CASRDGQGISSYEQYF. CDR3 DNA (partial): TGTGCCAGCAGGGACGGACAGGGTATAAGCTCCTACGAG.

CDR3 sequence reads: CASRGAATGELFF. The part of the CDR3 DNA that was read is TGTGCCAGCCGAGGAGCGGCAACCGGGGAG. This chain uses TRBV12-3 or TRBV12-4 with TRBJ2-2; D is possibly TRBD2 (5 bases). Read sequence stops 3 residues before the CDR3 end, and the germline J gene provides the missing end. This CDR3 region has 13 residues. The V end was cut by 8 bases, the J end by 5 bases, with 12 bases between.

On this clone: Read coverage stops 3 residues before the CDR3 terminus; the germline J gene supplies the remainder. V is TRBV20-1 and J is TRBJ2-1; D may be TRBD1 (5 bases). Deletions cut 2 bases from V and 4 bases from J, with 9 bases between. The CDR3 runs to 13 residues. CDR1 and CDR2 (germline): DFQATT, SNEGSKA (reference sequence). The sequenced CDR3 bases are TGCAGTGCTAGAAGTCCAGGGTACAATGAG. Amino acids: CSARSPGYNE. The complete CDR3 sequence is CSARSPGYNEQFF.

About this clone: The CDR3 goes on 3 residues after the read ends, and that part is filled in from the germline J gene. The chain combines TRBV7-6 with TRBJ2-1; possibly TRBD2 for D (5 bases). There are 16 residues in the CDR3. Germline CDR1 and CDR2: SGHVS and FNYEAQ. V lost 3 bases and J lost 9, with 21 bases in between. Partial CDR3 DNA: TGTGCCAGCAGCTTCGGTTTAGGACTCACCGGGTCTGAG. Protein sequence: CASSFGLGLTGSE. The entire CDR3 is CASSFGLGLTGSEQFF.

To note about this clone: The read ends 3 residues before the CDR3 terminus; that terminus is restored from the germline J gene. The chain recombines TRBV5-6 with TRBJ1-3; D is possibly TRBD1 (5 bases). The CDR3 length is 15 residues. In germline, CDR1 is SGHDT, CDR2 YYEEEE. V was cut by 4 bases and J by 0 bases, with 11 bases left in between. The CDR3 region is CASSPTGGSGNTIYF. Partial CDR3 DNA: TGTGCCAGCAGCCCGACGGGGGGCTCTGGAAACACC.